The 8 T cell receptor beta chains presented below share a single source sample, sequenced in a study of early T cells in non-severe SARS-CoV-2 infection. TCRdb redid the calling of the 5' RACE reads with MiXCR, one entry per CDR3 protein. The sample records about 30,000 distinct CDR3 sequences, roughly 5.8% being singletons. Sequencing input: whole blood. These TCRs come from an adult who was a healthcare worker with PCR-confirmed SARS-CoV-2 infection or an uninfected control (not recorded which).

The table lists this clonotype with many counts. This chain connects TRBV12-3 or TRBV12-4 to TRBJ2-7, with D possibly being TRBD1 (6 bases). V lost 5 bases and J 0 bases, leaving 11 bases between the germline ends. The length of the CDR3 is 14 residues. The CDR3 region has the DNA TGTGCCAGCAGTCTACAGGACAGCTCCTACGAGCAGTACTTC. It is translated as CASSLQDSSYEQYF.

This clonotype was observed a handful of times. The rearrangement links TRBV27 to TRBJ1-1; no definite D call. CDR1 is MNHEY and CDR2 is SMNVEV in the germline V gene (reference sequence). V lost 1 base and J lost 5, with 11 bases in between. The CDR3 sequence is 14 residues long. The CDR3 sequence is CASSLFGEITEAFF. CDR3 sequence (DNA): TGTGCCAGCAGTTTATTTGGGGAAATTACTGAAGCTTTCTTT.

In its sample, this clonotype was seen many times. This sequence joins TRBV10-2 and TRBJ2-1; D not resolved. Looked up from germline, CDR1 is WSHSY and CDR2 is SAAADI. V was clipped by 4 bases and J by 0 bases, with 10 bases between them. CDR3 size: 15 residues. CDR3 bases: TGCGCCAGCAGTGCGGTCTCCCTCTCCTACAATGAGCAGTTCTTC. This translates into CASSAVSLSYNEQFF.

J is TRBJ2-3 and V is TRBV7-2, with D hard to call. The CDR3 contains 15 residues. CDR1 and CDR2 from the germline V gene are SGHTA and FQGNSA. V lost 2 bases to trimming and J lost 2 bases, with 11 bases between them. In nucleotides, the CDR3 is TGTGCCAGCAGCTTAAATGGCGTGGACACAGATACGCAGTATTTT. Its protein is CASSLNGVDTDTQYF.

This clonotype showed up many times. This chain uses TRBV9 with TRBJ2-7, with TRBD1 matching 8 bases. Germline-derived CDR1 and CDR2 are SGDLS and YYNGEE. Trimming removed 0 bases from V and 5 bases from J; junction bases left unmatched: 10. CDR3 length equals 16 residues. The CDR3 nucleotides are TGTGCCAGCAGCGTAGGGATCGGACAGGGTCGCAACGAGCAGTACTTC. Translating gives CASSVGIGQGRNEQYF.

At least ten counts were recorded for this clonotype. This chain joins TRBV3-1 and TRBJ2-1; 11 nucleotides line up with TRBD2. V trimming: 1 base; J trimming: 4 bases; junction bases outside the gene matches: 6. This CDR3 spans 17 amino acids. The germline gives CDR1 LGHDT, CDR2 YNNKEL (reference sequence). CDR3 region: CASSQGPGLAAYNEQFF. The CDR3 region has the DNA TGTGCCAGCAGCCAAGGGCCGGGACTAGCGGCATACAATGAGCAGTTCTTC.

The table lists this clonotype with many counts. This rearrangement joins TRBV24-1 to TRBJ2-2, with D uncertain. Between the trimmed V and J ends, which lost 3 bases and 7 bases, there was a span of 8 bases. The CDR3 sequence is 13 residues long. Per germline, CDR1 KGHDR and CDR2 SFDVKD. The CDR3 coding sequence is TGTGCCACCAGTGATCCCCGATACGGGGAGCTGTTTTTT. Its protein product is CATSDPRYGELFF.

The sample holds many counts of this clonotype. The chain combines TRBV7-2 with TRBJ2-2; no definite D call. The CDR3 is 14 residues long. The germline gives CDR1 SGHTA, CDR2 FQGNSA. V dropped 0 bases and J dropped 4 bases, with 6 bases sitting between them. As DNA, the CDR3 is TGTGCCAGCAGCTTAGCGACACGCACCGGGGAGCTGTTTTTT. Translating it yields CASSLATRTGELFF.